This T cell receptor (beta chain) was obtained from a study of cytomegalovirus exposure and HLA in healthy donors. Study-level findings and limits: A few of the chains that were CMV-associated were confirmed in vitro to be specific for CMV antigens.

The donors were members of the validation cohort, which comprised under 150 subjects and was separate from the first cohort of 600 to 850 subjects. This clone was observed once. Its target is not known. The V gene end was trimmed by 5 bases and the J gene end by 2 bases; junction bases not matched to a gene: 6. CDR1 is SGHVS, CDR2 FQNEAQ, per germline. The CDR3 sequence is 16 residues long. Assay: immunoSEQ multiplex PCR; the TCRdb copy retains only in-frame clones and omits some. Among about 57,000 clones listed, about 92% were seen once. This sequence originates from a woman aged 18-29 years in good health and CMV-seronegative. Sequencing was performed on PBMCs. The chain combines TRBV7-8 with TRBJ2-6, with 7 positions matching TRBD1. The CDR3 reads CASSTRGSTGANVLTF. CDR3 nucleotides: TGTGCCAGCAGCACCAGGGGGTCGACTGGGGCCAACGTCCTGACTTTC.